These 27 T cell receptor beta chains originate from one sample sequenced in a study of preoperative IRX-2 immunotherapy in early breast cancer. The data were produced by immunoSEQ multiplex PCR, yet TCRdb's version contains in-frame clones alone and is incomplete. The sample has roughly 27,000 clones; roughly 75% are singletons. Regarding treatment: preoperative locoregional IRX-2 cytokine immunotherapy. The source was lymph node tissue, collected after IRX-2 immunotherapy. All receptors derive from a human donor with breast cancer.

CDR3 coding DNA: TGTGCCAGCAGCCGGGACAGGCCAAACTATGGCTACACCTTC. This encodes CASSRDRPNYGYTF. V and J are TRBV6-8 and TRBJ1-2; 8 bases line up with TRBD1. V gave up 6 bases and J gave up 2 bases; unmatched junction bases: 5. Germline values: CDR1 MNHGY, CDR2 SAAAGT. The CDR3 covers 14 residues.

The V and J genes are TRBV19 and TRBJ2-2; 11 nucleotides agree with TRBD1. The V segment lost 6 bases and the J segment 2 bases; nucleotides outside the gene matches: 8. CDR1 is LNHDA and CDR2 is SQIVND in the germline V gene (reference sequence). This CDR3 has 17 amino acids. CDR3 nucleotide sequence: TGTGCCAGTAGATTCTATGGGACAGGGGGTAACACCGGGGAGCTGTTTTTT. Its translation: CASRFYGTGGNTGELFF.

The rearrangement links TRBV7-1 to TRBJ2-3; the D gene could be TRBD1 or TRBD2 (5 bases each). TRBV7-1 carries the ORF label, with uncertain function. This CDR3 has 15 residues. The germline V and J ends were trimmed by 4 bases and 1 base, with 12 bases remaining between them. The CDR3, as DNA: TGTGCCAGCAGCTTAGAGGGGATTGGCACAGATACGCAGTATTTT. Translating it yields CASSLEGIGTDTQYF.

The gene calls are TRBV11-3 and TRBJ2-7; D is perhaps TRBD2 (6 bases). Germline-derived CDR1 and CDR2 are SGHNT and YENEEA. Trimming pared 5 bases from V and 2 bases from J, leaving 16 bases between. The CDR3 spans 15 residues. Here the CDR3 DNA reads TGTGCCAGCAGCGCCGGGAGTAGCGGAGCCTACGAGCAGTACTTC. This gives the protein CASSAGSSGAYEQYF.

This clone was observed a few times. The chain uses TRBV10-2 and TRBJ2-2; D remains ambiguous. The CDR3 is 13 residues long. V was clipped by 4 bases and J by 2 bases, with 5 bases between them. Germline loops: CDR1 WSHSY, CDR2 SAAADI. This CDR3 reads CASSVGNTGELFF. The DNA for the CDR3 is TGCGCCAGCAGTGTGGGCAACACCGGGGAGCTGTTTTTT.

The count of this clone is one. J is TRBJ1-1 and V is TRBV6-8; D unresolved. CDR3 length: 12 amino acids. V lost 0 bases and J lost 4, with 3 bases in between. The germline gives CDR1 MNHGY, CDR2 SAAAGT. CDR3 in amino acids: CASSYSFTEAFF. CDR3 in DNA: TGTGCCAGCAGTTACTCATTCACTGAAGCTTTCTTT.

This clone was observed once. The V and J genes are TRBV19 and TRBJ2-7; a weak D match, TRBD2 (6 bases). This CDR3 spans 14 amino acids. Germline V gene data show CDR1 as LNHDA and CDR2 as SQIVND (reference sequence). Deletions cut 6 bases from V and 2 bases from J, with 14 bases between. The CDR3 here is CASRPGTPPYEQYF. The DNA of the CDR3 is TGTGCCAGTAGGCCCGGGACTCCACCCTACGAGCAGTACTTC.

The chain carries TRBV6-7 and TRBJ2-7, with unresolved D. TRBV6-7 has ORF status, its function being uncertain. The CDR3 runs to 11 residues. V was cut by 8 bases and J by 1 base, with 6 bases left in between. The CDR3 coding sequence is TGTGCCAGCGGAAGTTCCTACGAGCAGTACTTC. Amino acids: CASGSSYEQYF.

The chain employs TRBV19 and TRBJ2-7, with no clear D. Trimming took 3 bases from V and 0 from J, leaving 12 bases between them. Per the germline V gene, CDR1 is LNHDA and CDR2 is SQIVND (reference sequence). The CDR3 is 15 amino acids. DNA of the CDR3: TGTGCCAGTAGTATTGGACCGTCAACCTCCTACGAGCAGTACTTC. As protein: CASSIGPSTSYEQYF.

The chain is built from TRBV9 and TRBJ2-3, with TRBD1 as a possible D gene (6 bases). The CDR3 length is 14 residues. CDR1 and CDR2 from the germline V gene are SGDLS and YYNGEE. V was clipped by 4 bases and J by 3 bases, with 12 bases between them. CDR3 bases: TGTGCCAGCAGCCCCAGGGGCCTTACAGATACGCAGTATTTT. Encoded protein: CASSPRGLTDTQYF.

The J gene is TRBJ2-7, the V gene TRBV4-1; D may be TRBD1 or TRBD2 (5 bases each). CDR3 length: 14 residues. CDR1 MGHRA and CDR2 YSYEKL come from the germline V gene. Deletions cut 3 bases from V and 3 bases from J, with 12 bases between. The chain's CDR3 is CASSHGRENYEQYF. The CDR3 DNA follows: TGCGCCAGCAGCCACGGCAGGGAGAACTACGAGCAGTACTTC.

The V and J genes are TRBV11-3 and TRBJ2-7, with 11 positions matching TRBD2. This CDR3 has 15 residues. Unmatched junction bases numbered 8, after V lost 5 bases and J lost 5 bases. CDR1 and CDR2 from the germline V gene are SGHNT and YENEEA. The CDR3 sequence: CASSPPGLAAHEQYF. CDR3 DNA: TGTGCCAGCAGCCCTCCGGGACTAGCGGCGCACGAGCAGTACTTC.

The chain is built from TRBV6-8 and TRBJ1-1; D gene uncertain. This CDR3 has 15 amino acids. Trimming left V 2 bases short and J 0 bases short, with 10 bases between. The germline V gene has CDR1 MNHGY and CDR2 SAAAGT. Written as DNA, the CDR3 is TGTGCCAGCAGTTACCGGTGGGTGATGAACACTGAAGCTTTCTTT. This sequence encodes CASSYRWVMNTEAFF.

The V gene is TRBV5-1, the J gene TRBJ2-7; TRBD2 agrees at 12 bases. Unmatched junction bases numbered 4, after V lost 6 bases and J lost 3 bases. Looked up from germline, CDR1 is SGHRS and CDR2 is YFSETQ. The CDR3 length is 14 residues. CDR3 bases: TGCGCCAGCACCCTGACTAGCGGGAGCTACGAGCAGTACTTC. This encodes CASTLTSGSYEQYF.

This chain connects TRBV6-8 to TRBJ1-4, with D perhaps matching TRBD1 (6 bases). Germline V CDR1 and CDR2: MNHGY, SAAAGT. The CDR3 is 14 residues long. The V and J ends lost 6 bases and 8 bases respectively, with 16 bases between them. CDR3 bases: TGTGCCAGCAGACCGAACAGGGTCGGCGAAAAACTGTTTTTT. As protein: CASRPNRVGEKLFF.

The chain has TRBV1 and TRBJ1-5; TRBD1, as called in the table, went unchecked against the DNA. TRBV1 is deemed a pseudogene. The CDR3 is 13 residues long. For the CDR3, the DNA is TGCGCCAGCAGCCCGGGACAGTATCAGCCCCAGCATTTT. Amino acid sequence: CASSPGQYQPQHF.

The chain has TRBV6-8 and TRBJ2-1; TRBD1 matches 7 bases. This CDR3 has 18 amino acids. From germline, CDR1 is MNHGY and CDR2 SAAAGT. Germline trimming cut 2 bases from V and 1 base from J; bases unmatched to any gene: 11. CDR3 in DNA: TGTGCCAGCAGTTACCTCGGGCCACAGGGGCCTTCCTACAATGAGCAGTTCTTC. This sequence encodes CASSYLGPQGPSYNEQFF.

This clone is a singleton in its sample. The rearrangement joins TRBV7-1 to TRBJ1-2, with TRBD1 as a possible D gene (5 bases). TRBV7-1 is treated as an ORF (open reading frame) with a function not yet certain. Trimming pared 3 bases from V and 8 bases from J, leaving 13 bases between. The CDR3 loop spans 13 amino acids. CDR3 in DNA: TGTGCCAGCAGCTCCCACCGGGACCAAGGCTACACCTTC. This encodes CASSSHRDQGYTF.

J is TRBJ2-3 and V is TRBV18, with D unresolved. CDR1 KGHSH and CDR2 LQKENI come from the germline V gene. The CDR3 consists of 18 residues. V was cut by 0 bases and J by 1 base, with 17 bases left in between. The CDR3 coding sequence is TGTGCCAGCTCACCACCGCAGAAACCGGCCATTGGCACAGATACGCAGTATTTT. This codes for CASSPPQKPAIGTDTQYF.

This clone turned up a few times. J is TRBJ1-5 and V is TRBV28; unclear D gene. The germline CDR1 and CDR2 sequences are MDHEN and SYDVKM. This CDR3 region has 12 residues. Trimming shortened V by 8 bases and J by 7 bases, and 12 bases separated the two germline ends. The CDR3, as DNA: TGTGCCAGCGGGTTGGTGGCGCAGCCCCAGCATTTT. Protein sequence: CASGLVAQPQHF.

The chain carries TRBV6-8 and TRBJ2-4, with unresolved D. V dropped 4 bases and J dropped 6 bases, with 7 bases sitting between them. This CDR3 spans 12 amino acids. CDR1 and CDR2 from the germline V gene are MNHGY and SAAAGT. CDR3 in amino acids: CASSSSTNIQYF. CDR3 sequence (DNA): TGTGCCAGCAGTTCCAGCACAAACATTCAGTACTTC.

This chain links TRBV10-1 with TRBJ2-1; D might be TRBD2 (6 bases). The CDR3 has 11 residues. Trimming left V 8 bases short and J 10 bases short, with 12 bases between. Germline-derived CDR1 and CDR2 are WNHNN and SYGVQD (reference sequence). CDR3 coding DNA: TGCGCCAGCGGGAGGACTGAGGAGCAGTTCTTC. Encoded protein: CASGRTEEQFF.

This chain joins TRBV18 and TRBJ2-1; the D gene could be TRBD1 or TRBD2 (5 bases each). Germline loops: CDR1 KGHSH, CDR2 LQKENI. V lost 2 bases and J lost 3, with 20 bases in between. The CDR3 is 18 residues long. The CDR3 nucleotides read TGTGCCAGCTCACCAGCCCCAACCGAGGGGTCACGCTACAATGAGCAGTTCTTC. The encoded protein is CASSPAPTEGSRYNEQFF.

V usage is TRBV10-1 and J usage is TRBJ1-2; TRBD1 is a possible D gene (5 bases). The germline V gene encodes CDR1 WNHNN and CDR2 SYGVQD (reference sequence). This CDR3 comprises 13 residues. V lost 1 base and J lost 4, with 7 bases in between. The CDR3 region has the DNA TGCGCCAGCAGTGAGTTCAGGGCCTATGGCTACACCTTC. It specifies CASSEFRAYGYTF.

Turning to this clone: Its ends do not fully match the called genes, so a read error is possible. V is TRBV6-8 and J is TRBJ2-7, with TRBD2 identical over 15 bases. The germline gives CDR1 MNHGY, CDR2 SAAAGT. This CDR3 spans 16 amino acids. This chain's CDR3 is CAISQAGTSGRTEQYF. The CDR3 region has the DNA TGTGCCATCAGTCAAGCCGGGACTAGCGGGAGGACCGAGCAGTACTTC.

The chain's CDR3 is CASRGDGNSYNEQFF. The CDR3 region has the DNA TGTGCCAGCAGAGGGGACGGAAACTCCTACAATGAGCAGTTCTTC. The chain carries TRBV6-8 and TRBJ2-1; D possibly matches TRBD1 or TRBD2 (5 bases each). V dropped 6 bases and J dropped 0 bases, with 12 bases sitting between them. The CDR3 contains 15 residues. CDR1 is MNHGY and CDR2 is SAAAGT in the germline V gene.

The chain couples TRBV30 to TRBJ2-7; D not certain. Per germline, CDR1 GTSNPN and CDR2 SVGIG (reference sequence). The CDR3 contains 11 residues. The V and J ends lost 4 bases and 7 bases respectively, with 11 bases between them. The CDR3: CAWTPGLEQYF. The CDR3 nucleotides read TGTGCCTGGACCCCCGGCTTAGAGCAGTACTTC.